This TCR beta chain was retrieved from a study of cytomegalovirus exposure and HLA in healthy donors. 13 Jbeta primers and 60 Vbeta primers were used for the PCR. Clones were sequenced by immunoSEQ multiplex PCR, and TCRdb holds only the in-frame ones, with some missing. The repertoire holds some 140,000 clones, with roughly 80% as singletons. CDR1 is SGHKS and CDR2 is YYEKEE in the germline V gene (reference sequence). Trimming cost V 3 bases and J 0 bases; bases outside gene matches: 4. This CDR3 is 15 amino acids long. This clone has just one count. The chain links TRBV5-5 to TRBJ2-5; TRBD1 agrees at 8 bases. The receptor was derived from a woman in her fifties or sixties in good health and CMV-seropositive. Sequenced input: PBMCs. CDR3 nucleotide sequence: TGTGCCAGCAGCTGGGACAGGACGTACCAAGAGACCCAGTACTTC. This codes for CASSWDRTYQETQYF. Variable domain in full (rest from reference TRBV5-5 and TRBJ2-5): DAGVTQSPTHLIKTRGQQVTLRCSPISGHKSVSWYQQVLGQGPQFIFQYYEKEERGRGNFPDRFSARQFPNYSSELNVNALLLGDSALYLCASSWDRTYQETQYFGPGTRLLVL.